These 31 T cell receptor beta chains were all obtained from the same sample, sequenced in a study of shared clonotypes between healthy human individuals. Assay used: immunoSEQ multiplex PCR; TCRdb lists only in-frame clones, some missing. Of around 2.3 million clones in the sample, around 95% were seen once. Input material: naive CD4+ T cells sorted from blood. Subset specified: CD45RA+ positively selected. The receptors were gathered from a man in his late teens or twenties in good health.

This clone was counted a single time. The chain links TRBV5-4 to TRBJ1-2; no definite D call. The germline V and J ends were trimmed by 2 bases and 6 bases, with 11 bases remaining between them. Germline values: CDR1 SGHNT, CDR2 YYREEE (reference sequence). The CDR3 sequence is 13 residues long. The CDR3 is CASSFLAGNGYTF. CDR3 DNA sequence: TGTGCCAGCAGCTTCCTAGCCGGGAATGGCTACACCTTC.

The chain recombines TRBV7-9 with TRBJ1-4; no clear D. CDR1 is SEHNR, CDR2 FQNEAQ, per germline (reference sequence). The ends were cut back, 2 bases at V and 3 bases at J, with 7 bases in the middle. The length of the CDR3 is 14 residues. CDR3 amino acids: CASSLTEPNEKLFF. The CDR3 DNA follows: TGTGCCAGCAGCTTAACGGAGCCTAATGAAAAACTGTTTTTT.

This clone has just one count. This sequence joins TRBV2 and TRBJ1-4; no clear D gene. Germline lookup yields CDR1 SNHLY and CDR2 FYNNEI. This CDR3 is built from 14 residues. Trimming stripped 7 bases from V and 9 bases from J, with 18 bases between. The CDR3 DNA reads TGTGCCAGCAAATGGGGTGCGGGAATGAAAAAACTGTTTTTT. Translating it yields CASKWGAGMKKLFF.

The V and J genes are TRBV21-1 and TRBJ2-7; the table assigns TRBD2, which was not confirmed against the DNA. TRBV21-1 is deemed a pseudogene. CDR3 length: 17 residues. DNA of the CDR3: TGTGCCAGCAGCAAGGGTTGTGCGGGGAGGGTGATGGACGAGCAGTACTTC. Translating gives CASSKGCAGRVMDEQYF.

The sample holds a few counts of this clone. The sample contains more than one DNA sequence encoding this CDR3. The gene calls are TRBV7-2 and TRBJ1-5, with D perhaps matching TRBD1 (5 bases). This CDR3 is 13 amino acids long. The V and J ends lost 5 bases and 4 bases respectively, with 9 bases between them. Germline V gives CDR1 SGHTA, CDR2 FQGNSA. The CDR3 sequence: CASSDRGNQPQHF. CDR3 DNA sequence: TGTGCCAGCAGCGATCGGGGGAATCAGCCCCAGCATTTT.

The chain joins TRBV11-2 to TRBJ2-3; 13 nucleotides match TRBD2. This CDR3 is built from 17 residues. Trimming removed 6 bases from V and 2 bases from J; junction bases left unmatched: 8. Germline-derived CDR1 and CDR2 are SGHAT and FQNNGV. The CDR3 region has the DNA TGTGCCAGCAGTCAGAGGACTAGCGGGGGACTCACAGATACGCAGTATTTT. Translating it yields CASSQRTSGGLTDTQYF.

The genes are TRBV14 and TRBJ2-5; D is possibly TRBD2 (6 bases). The V gene lost 1 base and the J gene lost 5 bases, with 17 bases spanning the gap. The V gene's germline CDR1 is SGHDN and CDR2 FVKESK. The CDR3 sequence is 16 residues long. The CDR3: CASSQVAGAGRETQYF. The CDR3 region has the DNA TGTGCCAGCAGCCAAGTTGCCGGGGCTGGGAGGGAGACCCAGTACTTC.

V and J are TRBV6-5 and TRBJ2-1; D is unresolved. With 7 bases removed from V and 9 bases from J, the gap between germline ends came to 16 bases. From germline, CDR1 is MNHEY and CDR2 SVGAGI. The CDR3 extends over 13 amino acids. CDR3 loop: CASIPPGSGEQFF. As DNA, the CDR3 is TGTGCCAGCATTCCTCCGGGCTCGGGTGAGCAGTTCTTC.

J is TRBJ1-2 and V is TRBV5-5, with D hard to call. This CDR3 region has 12 residues. Trimming removed 4 bases from V and 8 bases from J, with 12 bases in between. Germline V gene data show CDR1 as SGHKS and CDR2 as YYEKEE (reference sequence). The CDR3 spells CASSGQVSGYTF. As DNA, the CDR3 is TGTGCCAGCAGCGGTCAGGTCAGCGGCTACACCTTC.

The rearrangement joins TRBV11-1 to TRBJ2-1, with D unclear. The CDR3 length is 15 residues. V was pared by 5 bases and J by 4 bases, with 15 bases between. The germline V gene encodes CDR1 SGHAT and CDR2 FQDESV (reference sequence). CDR3 bases: TGTGCCAGCAGCCCCTACTATCCAATTTACAATGAGCAGTTCTTC. This sequence encodes CASSPYYPIYNEQFF. Full variable domain (remainder filled in from reference TRBV11-1 and TRBJ2-1): EAEVAQSPRYKITEKSQAVAFWCDPISGHATLYWYRQILGQGPELLVQFQDESVVDDSQLPKDRFSAERLKGVDSTLKIQPAELGDSAMYLCASSPYYPIYNEQFFGPGTRLTVL.

This clone was found once. The chain employs TRBV6-1 and TRBJ1-2, with a weak D call TRBD1 (6 bases). In germline, CDR1 is MNHNS, CDR2 SASEGT. V was clipped by 0 bases and J by 5 bases, with 13 bases between them. The CDR3 runs to 15 residues. The CDR3 loop reads CASSEALGTSYGYTF. CDR3 coding DNA: TGTGCCAGCAGTGAAGCGCTTGGGACAAGTTATGGCTACACCTTC.

The gene calls are TRBV7-2 and TRBJ2-7, with 9 bases fitting TRBD2. The V segment lost 2 bases and the J segment 3 bases; nucleotides outside the gene matches: 5. CDR3 length: 15 residues. Germline V gives CDR1 SGHTA, CDR2 FQGNSA. CDR3 bases: TGTGCCAGCAGCTTACCGGGACTAGCAGGCTACGAGCAGTACTTC. Residues: CASSLPGLAGYEQYF.

As to this clone: Other nucleotide sequences from this sample produce the same CDR3. V usage is TRBV9 and J usage is TRBJ2-7, with 7 bases identical to TRBD1. From germline, CDR1 is SGDLS and CDR2 YYNGEE. The V gene end was trimmed by 0 bases and the J gene end by 2 bases; junction bases not matched to a gene: 5. The CDR3 totals 15 residues. The DNA of the CDR3 is TGTGCCAGCAGCGTAGGACAGGGTGGTGCCTACGAGCAGTACTTC. Translating it yields CASSVGQGGAYEQYF.

The chain couples TRBV7-2 to TRBJ1-5; no clear D. The germline V and J ends were trimmed by 3 bases and 5 bases, with 8 bases remaining between them. The germline V gene has CDR1 SGHTA and CDR2 FQGNSA. This CDR3 spans 13 amino acids. This CDR3 reads CASSFYNYQPQHF. DNA of the CDR3: TGTGCCAGCAGCTTTTACAACTATCAGCCCCAGCATTTT. Full variable domain (rest looked up from reference TRBV7-2 and TRBJ1-5): GAGVSQSPSNKVTEKGKDVELRCDPISGHTALYWYRQSLGQGLEFLIYFQGNSAPDKSGLPSDRFSAERTGGSVSTLTIQRTQQEDSAVYLCASSFYNYQPQHFGDGTRLSIL.

This clone was counted a single time. The rearrangement uses TRBV25-1 and TRBJ1-1, with D hard to call. The CDR3 extends over 12 amino acids. CDR1 and CDR2 (germline): MGHDK, SYGVNS. The germline V and J ends were trimmed by 7 bases and 6 bases, with 12 bases remaining between them. CDR3 loop: CASTPGGSEAFF. The CDR3 region has the DNA TGTGCCAGCACCCCGGGAGGGTCTGAAGCTTTCTTT.

The rearrangement links TRBV9 to TRBJ2-3; TRBD2 matches at 10 bases. Germline V gene sequence: CDR1 SGDLS, CDR2 YYNGEE. This CDR3 is built from 15 residues. Trimming took 4 bases from V and 5 from J; bases not matched to a gene: 7. The CDR3 nucleotides read TGTGCCAGCAGCTTACTAGCGGGGACGTTAGATACGCAGTATTTT. Its protein is CASSLLAGTLDTQYF.

The rearrangement uses TRBV9 and TRBJ2-2; TRBD2 is a possible D gene (6 bases). Per germline, CDR1 SGDLS and CDR2 YYNGEE. Trimming stripped 0 bases from V and 8 bases from J, with 14 bases between. This CDR3 contains 15 residues. The chain's CDR3 is CASSVEADGSGELFF. As DNA, the CDR3 is TGTGCCAGCAGCGTAGAAGCGGACGGGAGTGGGGAGCTGTTTTTT.

The V gene is TRBV13, the J gene TRBJ2-1; TRBD2 aligns across 10 bases. CDR1 PRHDT and CDR2 FYEKMQ come from the germline V gene (reference sequence). The V and J ends lost 6 bases and 7 bases, in that order; junction bases with no gene match: 6. The CDR3 contains 14 residues. The CDR3 reads CASRRASGSNEQFF. The CDR3 DNA sequence: TGTGCCAGCAGACGGGCTAGCGGGAGTAATGAGCAGTTCTTC.

The rearrangement links TRBV30 to TRBJ2-5; 11 nucleotides line up with TRBD1. Germline CDR1 and CDR2: GTSNPN and SVGIG (reference sequence). Trimming at V came to 0 bases and at J to 5 bases, leaving 8 bases not matched to a gene. CDR3 length: 16 residues. In DNA form, the CDR3 reads TGTGCCTGGAGTGTATTGGGACAGGGGGGTTGGGAGACCCAGTACTTC. Residues: CAWSVLGQGGWETQYF.

The chain couples TRBV5-4 to TRBJ2-5; D is perhaps TRBD2 (6 bases). Trimming stripped 4 bases from V and 4 bases from J, with 20 bases between. Germline V lookup: CDR1 SGHNT, CDR2 YYREEE (reference sequence). This CDR3 has 16 residues. The CDR3 DNA sequence: TGTGCCAGCAGCGACCCTTGGGGGGACTCAGGAGAGACCCAGTACTTC. It specifies CASSDPWGDSGETQYF.

This clone showed up just a few times. J is TRBJ1-5 and V is TRBV19, with D possibly being TRBD1 (5 bases). The CDR3 runs 13 residues. Germline values: CDR1 LNHDA, CDR2 SQIVND (reference sequence). V was trimmed by 8 bases and J by 3 bases, leaving 11 bases between them. The DNA for the CDR3 is TGTGCCAGTCTGGGACGGAACAATCAGCCCCAGCATTTT. Protein product: CASLGRNNQPQHF.

This chain connects TRBV5-1 to TRBJ1-1; perhaps TRBD1 as D (6 bases). V lost 0 bases and J 5 bases, leaving 14 bases between the germline ends. Germline lookup yields CDR1 SGHRS and CDR2 YFSETQ. This CDR3 has 15 amino acids. The CDR3 here is CASSLGHGGRTEAFF. The CDR3 DNA reads TGCGCCAGCAGCTTGGGGCACGGGGGCCGAACTGAAGCTTTCTTT.

With respect to this clone: Within the sample, other DNA sequences also encode this same CDR3. The chain joins TRBV10-3 to TRBJ1-5; D ambiguous. CDR3 length: 14 amino acids. The V gene lost 2 bases and the J gene lost 3 bases, with 8 bases spanning the gap. Germline V gene lookup returns CDR1 ENHRY and CDR2 SYGVKD. CDR3 nucleotide sequence: TGTGCCATCAGTGAGGTCGGGATCAATCAGCCCCAGCATTTT. Its protein product is CAISEVGINQPQHF.

The J gene is TRBJ2-3, the V gene TRBV18, with 7 bases lining up with TRBD2. Per germline, CDR1 KGHSH and CDR2 LQKENI. This CDR3 has 14 amino acids. V trimming: 8 bases; J trimming: 3 bases; junction bases outside the gene matches: 8. CDR3 loop: CASEALAGTDTQYF. The CDR3 nucleotides are TGTGCCAGCGAAGCCTTAGCGGGTACAGATACGCAGTATTTT.

This chain links TRBV6-5 with TRBJ1-1, with no clear D. CDR3 length: 14 amino acids. CDR1 MNHEY and CDR2 SVGAGI come from the germline V gene. V was shortened by 1 base and J by 2 bases, with 8 bases between the two germline ends. The CDR3 is CASSYFGPNTEAFF. DNA of the CDR3: TGTGCCAGCAGTTACTTCGGGCCTAACACTGAAGCTTTCTTT.

A note on this clone: This sample also contains other DNA sequences that code for the same CDR3. This sequence joins TRBV19 and TRBJ1-2, with 9 bases fitting TRBD1. This CDR3 is 15 amino acids long. The germline gives CDR1 LNHDA, CDR2 SQIVND (reference sequence). V trimming: 1 base; J trimming: 4 bases; junction bases outside the gene matches: 4. The CDR3 DNA reads TGTGCCAGTAGTATAGCCGGGACAGGGTCCTATGGCTACACCTTC. Its translation: CASSIAGTGSYGYTF.

Turning to this clone: Other nucleotide sequences from this sample produce the same CDR3. J is TRBJ2-7 and V is TRBV18, with TRBD2 as a possible D gene (6 bases). The germline V and J ends were trimmed by 2 bases and 4 bases, with 6 bases remaining between them. This CDR3 has 12 amino acids. CDR1 KGHSH and CDR2 LQKENI come from the germline V gene. DNA for the CDR3: TGTGCCAGCTCACCAGCGGGGTACGAGCAGTACTTC. Protein product: CASSPAGYEQYF. The whole variable domain, filled in from reference TRBV18 and TRBJ2-7, reads NAGVMQNPRHLVRRRGQEARLRCSPMKGHSHVYWYRQLPEEGLKFMVYLQKENIIDESGMPKERFSAEFPKEGPSILRIQQVVRGDSAAYFCASSPAGYEQYFGPGTRLTVT.

V and J are TRBV7-8 and TRBJ2-1, with D uncertain. Trimming took off 8 bases at V and 2 bases at J, with 7 bases between the two ends. The germline V gene encodes CDR1 SGHVS and CDR2 FQNEAQ. The CDR3 has 12 amino acids. CDR3 sequence: CASGWPYNEQFF. In DNA, the CDR3 is TGTGCCAGCGGATGGCCCTACAATGAGCAGTTCTTC.

The chain is built from TRBV10-3 and TRBJ2-5, with TRBD2 matching over 14 bases. This CDR3 comprises 17 residues. V lost 6 bases to trimming and J lost 2 bases; unmatched junction nucleotides: 8. Germline CDR1 is ENHRY and CDR2 is SYGVKD. The DNA of the CDR3 is TGTGCCATCAGGCCGGGACTAGCGGGAGTTGGGCAAGAGACCCAGTACTTC. It yields the protein CAIRPGLAGVGQETQYF.

V and J are TRBV18 and TRBJ1-2; a weak D match, TRBD1 (6 bases). The CDR3 is 14 residues long. From germline, CDR1 is KGHSH and CDR2 LQKENI. Trimming took 5 bases from V and 6 from J, leaving 16 bases between them. The DNA of the CDR3 is TGTGCCAGCTCAAGTACAGGGACCCCCCATGGCTACACCTTC. The encoded protein is CASSSTGTPHGYTF.

Here the CDR3 DNA reads TGTGCCAGCAGTGAGGGTCCCCACAATAGCAATCAGCCCCAGCATTTT. Residues: CASSEGPHNSNQPQHF. V is TRBV6-1 and J is TRBJ1-5, with D uncertain. Germline values: CDR1 MNHNS, CDR2 SASEGT. CDR3 length: 16 residues. V was cut by 3 bases and J by 0 bases, with 12 bases left in between.